The T cell receptor (beta chain) described here comes from a study of blood T cell repertoires in COVID-19. Study at large: Samples representing acute and convalescent COVID-19 were sourced from the United States, Italy and Spain. PBMCs, B-cell-depleted T cells, or T cells were the source of the cDNA or gDNA that made up the material.

Original data processing: Reference gene primer amplification in the assay estimated nucleated cell counts. Generated by immunoSEQ multiplex PCR, the TCRdb table keeps only in-frame clones and is missing some. V and J calls plus clone size are reproduced from that table; the DNA served to infer D and trimming. Of over 130,000 clones listed, 80% to 85% are singletons. The junction had 4 bases not matched to a gene; V was cut back by 2 bases and J by 4 bases. CDR1 is MGHDK and CDR2 is SYGVNS in the germline V gene. The CDR3 covers 15 residues. Sequencing was done on a sample of peripheral blood. The sequence was collected from a woman aged 60 to 75 with acute or convalescent COVID-19. The V call is TRBV25-1, the J call TRBJ1-3; 8 bases fit TRBD1. CDR3 sequence: CASSERQGWGNTIYF. The DNA for the CDR3 is TGTGCCAGCAGTGAAAGACAGGGGTGGGGAAACACCATATATTTT.